The text below deals with one T cell receptor beta chain. Its antigen is unknown. The data were obtained in a study of T cells in Graves' hyperthyroidism and ophthalmopathy. Study-level findings and limits: Ophthalmopathy cases were set apart from stable hyperthyroidism by a 13 V-J model.

Germline-derived CDR1 and CDR2 are WSHSY and SAAADI. V shed 2 bases and J shed 2 bases, with 9 bases lying between them. The CDR3 has 14 amino acids. TCR beta CDR3 regions were amplified from RNA. The primer set for the first-round RT-PCR of the TCR CDR3 was HTBI. TCRdb reanalysed the multiplex PCR reads using MiXCR and keeps one entry per CDR3 protein. The data show 600,000 to 700,000 distinct CDR3 sequences, nearly 45% seen once. The chain has TRBV10-2 and TRBJ1-1; D perhaps matches TRBD1 (5 bases). Sequencing was done on a sample of peripheral blood or thyroid tissue (not recorded which). The receptor's source is an adult man with Graves' disease, either hyperthyroidism or ophthalmopathy (not recorded which). Here the CDR3 DNA reads TGCGCCAGCAGTGAGCGGACATTAAACACTGAAGCTTTCTTT. Translated, it gives CASSERTLNTEAFF.